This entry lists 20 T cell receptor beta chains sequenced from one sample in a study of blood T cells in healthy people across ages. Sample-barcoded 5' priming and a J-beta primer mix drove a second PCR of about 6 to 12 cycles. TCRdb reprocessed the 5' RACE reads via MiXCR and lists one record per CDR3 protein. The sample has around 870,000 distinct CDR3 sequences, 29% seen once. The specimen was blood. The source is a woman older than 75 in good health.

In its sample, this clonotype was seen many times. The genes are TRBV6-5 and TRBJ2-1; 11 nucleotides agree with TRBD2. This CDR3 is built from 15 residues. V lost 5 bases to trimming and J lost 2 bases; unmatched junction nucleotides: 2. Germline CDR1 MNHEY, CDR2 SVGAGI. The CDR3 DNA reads TGTGCCAGCAGTGGGACTAGCGGCCCCTACAATGAGCAGTTCTTC. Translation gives CASSGTSGPYNEQFF.

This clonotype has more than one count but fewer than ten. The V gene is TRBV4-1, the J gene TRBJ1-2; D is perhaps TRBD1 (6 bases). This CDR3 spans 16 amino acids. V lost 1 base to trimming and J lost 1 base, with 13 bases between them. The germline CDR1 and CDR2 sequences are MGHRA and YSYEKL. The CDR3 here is CASSQATGPGNYGYTF. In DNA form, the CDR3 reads TGCGCCAGCAGCCAAGCTACAGGGCCCGGTAACTATGGCTACACCTTC.

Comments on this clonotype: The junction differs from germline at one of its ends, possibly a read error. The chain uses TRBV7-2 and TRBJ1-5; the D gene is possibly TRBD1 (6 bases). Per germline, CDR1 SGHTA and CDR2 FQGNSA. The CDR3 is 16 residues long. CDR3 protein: CACSLGGARGDQPQHF. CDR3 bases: TGTGCCTGCAGCTTGGGGGGGGCAAGGGGCGATCAGCCCCAGCATTTT.

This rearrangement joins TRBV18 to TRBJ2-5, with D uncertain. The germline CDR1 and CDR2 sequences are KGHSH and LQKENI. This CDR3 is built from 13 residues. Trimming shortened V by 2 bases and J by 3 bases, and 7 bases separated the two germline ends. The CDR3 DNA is TGTGCCAGCTCACCATTAGTGAAAGAGACCCAGTACTTC. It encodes CASSPLVKETQYF. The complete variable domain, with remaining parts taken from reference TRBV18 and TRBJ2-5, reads NAGVMQNPRHLVRRRGQEARLRCSPMKGHSHVYWYRQLPEEGLKFMVYLQKENIIDESGMPKERFSAEFPKEGPSILRIQQVVRGDSAAYFCASSPLVKETQYFGPGTRLLVL.

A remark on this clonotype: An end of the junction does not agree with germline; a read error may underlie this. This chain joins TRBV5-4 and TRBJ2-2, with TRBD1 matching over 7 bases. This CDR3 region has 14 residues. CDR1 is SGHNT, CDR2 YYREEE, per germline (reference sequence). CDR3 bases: TGTGCCAGCACCGACAGGGTGGGGGCCGGGGAGCCGTTTTTT. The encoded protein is CASTDRVGAGEPFF.

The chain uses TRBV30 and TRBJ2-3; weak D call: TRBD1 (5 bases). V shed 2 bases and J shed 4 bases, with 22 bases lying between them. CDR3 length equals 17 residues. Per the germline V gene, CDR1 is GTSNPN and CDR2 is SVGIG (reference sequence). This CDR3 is CAWSPFPDSASADTQYF. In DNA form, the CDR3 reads TGTGCCTGGAGTCCCTTCCCCGACAGTGCCTCCGCAGATACGCAGTATTTT.

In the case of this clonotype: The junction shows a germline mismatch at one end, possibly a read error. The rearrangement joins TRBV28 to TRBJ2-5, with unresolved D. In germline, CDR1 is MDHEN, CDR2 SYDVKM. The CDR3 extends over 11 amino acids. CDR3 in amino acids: CANSWGETQYF. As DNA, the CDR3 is TGTGCCAACAGTTGGGGAGAGACCCAGTACTTC.

CDR3 bases: TGTGCCAGCAGGGGACCTAGCGGGGGGAACTACGAGCAGTACTTC. It codes for CASRGPSGGNYEQYF. The chain has TRBV7-9 and TRBJ2-7, with 11 bases aligning to TRBD2. The CDR3 is made up of 15 amino acids. V trimming: 6 bases; J trimming: 3 bases; junction bases outside the gene matches: 7. The germline V gene encodes CDR1 SEHNR and CDR2 FQNEAQ (reference sequence).

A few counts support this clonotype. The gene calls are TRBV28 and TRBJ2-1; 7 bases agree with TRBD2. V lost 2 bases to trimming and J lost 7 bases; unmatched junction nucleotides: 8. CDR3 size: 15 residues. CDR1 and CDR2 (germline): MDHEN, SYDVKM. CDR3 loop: CASSLPWRGKNEQFF. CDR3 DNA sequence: TGTGCCAGCAGTTTACCCTGGCGGGGGAAGAATGAGCAGTTCTTC.

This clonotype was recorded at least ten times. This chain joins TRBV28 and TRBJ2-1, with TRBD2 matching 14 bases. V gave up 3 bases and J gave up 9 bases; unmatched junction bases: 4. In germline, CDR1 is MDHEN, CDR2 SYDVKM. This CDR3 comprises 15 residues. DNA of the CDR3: TGTGCCAGCAGTTTGACTAGCGGGGGGGGAGGTGAGCAGTTCTTC. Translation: CASSLTSGGGGEQFF. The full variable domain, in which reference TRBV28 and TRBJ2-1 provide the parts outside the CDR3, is DVKVTQSSRYLVKRTGEKVFLECVQDMDHENMFWYRQDPGLGLRLIYFSYDVKMKEKGDIPEGYSVSREKKERFSLILESASTNQTSMYLCASSLTSGGGGEQFFGPGTRLTVL.

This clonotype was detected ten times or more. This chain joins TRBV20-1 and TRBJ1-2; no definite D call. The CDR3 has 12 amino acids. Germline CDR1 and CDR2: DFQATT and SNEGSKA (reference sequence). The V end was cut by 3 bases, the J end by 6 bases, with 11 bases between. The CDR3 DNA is TGCAGTGCTAGTAGTCAAGCCGATGGCTACACCTTC. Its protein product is CSASSQADGYTF.

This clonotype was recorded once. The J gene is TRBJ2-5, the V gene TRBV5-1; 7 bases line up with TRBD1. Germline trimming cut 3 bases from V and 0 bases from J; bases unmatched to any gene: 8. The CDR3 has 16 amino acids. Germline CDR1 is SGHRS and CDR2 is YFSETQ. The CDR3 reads CASSSTGEMYQETQYF. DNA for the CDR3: TGCGCCAGCAGCTCCACAGGGGAGATGTACCAAGAGACCCAGTACTTC. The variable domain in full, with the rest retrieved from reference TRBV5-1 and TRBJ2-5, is KAGVTQTPRYLIKTRGQQVTLSCSPISGHRSVSWYQQTPGQGLQFLFEYFSETQRNKGNFPGRFSGRQFSNSRSEMNVSTLELGDSALYLCASSSTGEMYQETQYFGPGTRLLVL.

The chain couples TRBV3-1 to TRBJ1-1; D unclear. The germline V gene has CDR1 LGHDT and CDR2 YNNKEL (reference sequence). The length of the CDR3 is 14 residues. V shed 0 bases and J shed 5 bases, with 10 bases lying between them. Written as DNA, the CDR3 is TGTGCCAGCAGCCAAGATGTGCGGGGAACTGAAGCTTTCTTT. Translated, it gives CASSQDVRGTEAFF.

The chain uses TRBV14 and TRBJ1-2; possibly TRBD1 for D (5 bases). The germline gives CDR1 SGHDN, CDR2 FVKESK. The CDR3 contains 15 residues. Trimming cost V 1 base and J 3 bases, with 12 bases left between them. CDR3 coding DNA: TGTGCCAGCAGCCAAGGGCCAGGGCGGGACTATGGCTACACCTTC. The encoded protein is CASSQGPGRDYGYTF.

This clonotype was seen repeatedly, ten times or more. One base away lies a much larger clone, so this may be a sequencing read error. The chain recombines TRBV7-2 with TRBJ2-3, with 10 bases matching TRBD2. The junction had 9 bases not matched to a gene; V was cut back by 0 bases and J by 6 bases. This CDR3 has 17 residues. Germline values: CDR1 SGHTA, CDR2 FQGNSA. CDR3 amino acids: CASSLALSSGGRDTQYF. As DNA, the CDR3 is TGTGCCAGCAGCTTAGCGCTGTCTAGCGGGGGTAGGGATACGCAGTATTTT.

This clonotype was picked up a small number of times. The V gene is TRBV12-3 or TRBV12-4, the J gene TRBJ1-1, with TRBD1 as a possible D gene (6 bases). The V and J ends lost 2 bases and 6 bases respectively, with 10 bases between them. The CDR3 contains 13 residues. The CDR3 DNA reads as TGTGCCAGCAGTTTATCAGGGGCCTCTGAAGCTTTCTTT. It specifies CASSLSGASEAFF.

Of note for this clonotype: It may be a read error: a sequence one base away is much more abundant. DNA of the CDR3: TGCAGTGCTAGAGCGCAAGGCCTGGGGGGAACCTATGGCTACACCTTC. Translated: CSARAQGLGGTYGYTF. The rearrangement uses TRBV20-1 and TRBJ1-2; tentatively, D is TRBD1 (5 bases). The CDR3 consists of 16 residues. Trimming left V 1 base short and J 4 bases short, with 19 bases between. Germline-derived CDR1 and CDR2 are DFQATT and SNEGSKA (reference sequence).

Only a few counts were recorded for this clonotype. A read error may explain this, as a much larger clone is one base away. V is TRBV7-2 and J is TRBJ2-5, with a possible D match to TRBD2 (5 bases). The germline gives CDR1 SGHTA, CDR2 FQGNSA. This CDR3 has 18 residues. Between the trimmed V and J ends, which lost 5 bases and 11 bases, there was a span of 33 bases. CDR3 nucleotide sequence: TGTGCCAGCAGCCCCGGACTGCGATTAAAAGGGAAACACAATGAGCAGTACTTC. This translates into CASSPGLRLKGKHNEQYF.

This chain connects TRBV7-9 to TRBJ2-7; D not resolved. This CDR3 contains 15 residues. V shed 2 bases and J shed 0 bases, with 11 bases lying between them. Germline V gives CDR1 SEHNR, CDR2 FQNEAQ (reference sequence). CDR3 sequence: CASSLFKKSSYEQYF. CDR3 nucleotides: TGTGCCAGCAGCTTATTCAAGAAAAGCTCCTACGAGCAGTACTTC.

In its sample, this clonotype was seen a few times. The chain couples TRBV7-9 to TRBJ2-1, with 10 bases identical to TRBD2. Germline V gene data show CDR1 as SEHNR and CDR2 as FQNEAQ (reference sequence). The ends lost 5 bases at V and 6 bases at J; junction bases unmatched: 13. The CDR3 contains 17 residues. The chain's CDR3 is CASSLMGAGGASNEQFF. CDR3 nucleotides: TGTGCCAGCAGCCTAATGGGAGCGGGGGGGGCCTCCAATGAGCAGTTCTTC.